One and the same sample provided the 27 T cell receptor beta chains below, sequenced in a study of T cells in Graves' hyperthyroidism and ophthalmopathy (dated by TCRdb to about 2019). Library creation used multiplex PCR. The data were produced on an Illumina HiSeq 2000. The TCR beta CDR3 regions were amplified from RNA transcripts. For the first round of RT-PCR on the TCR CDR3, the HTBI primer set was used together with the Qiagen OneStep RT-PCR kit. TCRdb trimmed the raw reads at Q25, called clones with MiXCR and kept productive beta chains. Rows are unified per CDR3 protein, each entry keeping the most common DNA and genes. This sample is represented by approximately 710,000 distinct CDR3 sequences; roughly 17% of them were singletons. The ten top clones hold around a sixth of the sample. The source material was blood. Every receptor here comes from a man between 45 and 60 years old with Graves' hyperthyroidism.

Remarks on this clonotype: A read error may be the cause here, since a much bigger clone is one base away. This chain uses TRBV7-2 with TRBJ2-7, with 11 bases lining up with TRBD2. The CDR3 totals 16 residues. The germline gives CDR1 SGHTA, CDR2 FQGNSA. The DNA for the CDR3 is TGTGTCAGCAGCCAGGGTTTGCCTAGCGGGGGGTACGAGCAGTACTTC. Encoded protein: CVSSQGLPSGGYEQYF.

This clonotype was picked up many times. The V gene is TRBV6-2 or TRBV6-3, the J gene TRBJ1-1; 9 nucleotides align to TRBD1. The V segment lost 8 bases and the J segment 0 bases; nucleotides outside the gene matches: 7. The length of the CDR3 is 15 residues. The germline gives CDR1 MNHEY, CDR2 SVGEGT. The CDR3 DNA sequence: TGTGCCAGCCGTACAGGGGGCCCCGTGAACACTGAAGCTTTCTTT. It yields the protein CASRTGGPVNTEAFF.

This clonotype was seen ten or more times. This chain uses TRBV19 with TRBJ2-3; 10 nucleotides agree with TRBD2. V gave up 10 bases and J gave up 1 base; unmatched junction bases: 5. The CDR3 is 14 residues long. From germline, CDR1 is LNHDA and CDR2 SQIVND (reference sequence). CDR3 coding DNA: TGTGCCACCAACGGACTAGCGGGCACAGATACGCAGTATTTT. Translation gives CATNGLAGTDTQYF.

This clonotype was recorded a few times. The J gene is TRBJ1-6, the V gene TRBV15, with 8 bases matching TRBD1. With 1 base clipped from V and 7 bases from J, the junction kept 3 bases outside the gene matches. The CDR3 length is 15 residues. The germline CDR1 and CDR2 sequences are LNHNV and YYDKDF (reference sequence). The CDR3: CATSRGTGWNSPLHF. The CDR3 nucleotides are TGTGCCACCAGCAGAGGGACAGGGTGGAATTCACCCCTCCACTTT.

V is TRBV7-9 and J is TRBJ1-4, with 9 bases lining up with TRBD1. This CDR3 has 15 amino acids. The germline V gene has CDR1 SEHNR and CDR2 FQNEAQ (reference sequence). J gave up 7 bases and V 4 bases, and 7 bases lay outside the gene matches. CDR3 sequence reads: CASSSTGTGFEKLFF. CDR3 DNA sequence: TGTGCCAGCAGCTCCACCGGGACAGGGTTTGAAAAACTGTTTTTT.

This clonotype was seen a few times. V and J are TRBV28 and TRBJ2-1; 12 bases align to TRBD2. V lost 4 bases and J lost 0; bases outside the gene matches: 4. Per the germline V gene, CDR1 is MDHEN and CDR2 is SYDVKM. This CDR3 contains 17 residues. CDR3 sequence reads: CASSWGGLAGSYNEQFF. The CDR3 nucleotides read TGTGCCAGCAGTTGGGGGGGACTAGCGGGCTCCTACAATGAGCAGTTCTTC.

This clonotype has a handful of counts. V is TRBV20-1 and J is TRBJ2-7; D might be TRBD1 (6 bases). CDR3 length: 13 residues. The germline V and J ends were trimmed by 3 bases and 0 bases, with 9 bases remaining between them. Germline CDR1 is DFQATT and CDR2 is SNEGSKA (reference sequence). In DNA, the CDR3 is TGCAGTGCTAGCCGGGACATCTCCTACGAGCAGTACTTC. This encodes CSASRDISYEQYF.

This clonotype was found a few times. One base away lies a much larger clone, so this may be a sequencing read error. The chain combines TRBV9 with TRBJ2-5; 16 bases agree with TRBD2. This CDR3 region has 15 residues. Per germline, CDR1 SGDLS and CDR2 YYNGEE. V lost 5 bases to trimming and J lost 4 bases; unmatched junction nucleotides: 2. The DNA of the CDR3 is TGTGCCAGCAGTGGGACTAGCGGGAGGGCAGAGACCCAGTACTTC. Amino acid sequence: CASSGTSGRAETQYF. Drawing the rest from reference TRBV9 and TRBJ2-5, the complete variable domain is DSGVTQTPKHLITATGQRVTLRCSPRSGDLSVYWYQQSLDQGLQFLIQYYNGEERAKGNILERFSAQQFPDLHSELNLSSLELGDSALYFCASSGTSGRAETQYFGPGTRLLVL.

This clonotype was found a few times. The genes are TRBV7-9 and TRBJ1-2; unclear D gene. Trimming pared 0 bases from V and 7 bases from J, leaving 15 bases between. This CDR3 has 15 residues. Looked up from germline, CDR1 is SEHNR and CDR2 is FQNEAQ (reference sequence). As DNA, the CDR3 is TGTGCCAGCAGCTTAGCGCATACTACATTTAGTGGCTACACCTTC. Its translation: CASSLAHTTFSGYTF. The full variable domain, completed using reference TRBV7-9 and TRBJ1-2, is DTGVSQNPRHKITKRGQNVTFRCDPISEHNRLYWYRQTLGQGPEFLTYFQNEAQLEKSRLLSDRFSAERPKGSFSTLEIQRTEQGDSAMYLCASSLAHTTFSGYTFGSGTRLTVV.

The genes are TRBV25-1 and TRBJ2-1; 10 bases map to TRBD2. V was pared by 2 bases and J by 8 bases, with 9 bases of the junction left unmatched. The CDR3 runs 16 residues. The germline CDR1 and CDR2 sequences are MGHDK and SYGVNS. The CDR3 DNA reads TGTGCCAGCAGTGAACTAGGGGCTAGCGGGAGTGATGAGCAGTTCTTC. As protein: CASSELGASGSDEQFF.

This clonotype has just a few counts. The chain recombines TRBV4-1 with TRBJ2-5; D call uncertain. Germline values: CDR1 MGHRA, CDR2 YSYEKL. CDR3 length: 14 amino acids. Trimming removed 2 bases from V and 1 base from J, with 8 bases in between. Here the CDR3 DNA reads TGCGCCAGCAGCCAACGACCACTCCAAGAGACCCAGTACTTC. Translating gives CASSQRPLQETQYF.

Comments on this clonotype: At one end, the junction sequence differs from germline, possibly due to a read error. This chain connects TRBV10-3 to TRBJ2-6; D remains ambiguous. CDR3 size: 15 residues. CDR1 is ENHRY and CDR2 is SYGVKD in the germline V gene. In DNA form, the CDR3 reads TGTACCATCAGTGAGACACGGGCTGGGGCCAACGTCCTGACTTTC. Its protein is CTISETRAGANVLTF.

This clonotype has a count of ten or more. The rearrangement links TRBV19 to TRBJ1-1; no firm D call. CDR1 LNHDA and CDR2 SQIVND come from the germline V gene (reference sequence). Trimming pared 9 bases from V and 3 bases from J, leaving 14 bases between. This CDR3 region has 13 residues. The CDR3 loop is CASSDETDTEAFF. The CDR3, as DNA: TGTGCCAGCTCAGACGAGACGGACACTGAAGCTTTCTTT.

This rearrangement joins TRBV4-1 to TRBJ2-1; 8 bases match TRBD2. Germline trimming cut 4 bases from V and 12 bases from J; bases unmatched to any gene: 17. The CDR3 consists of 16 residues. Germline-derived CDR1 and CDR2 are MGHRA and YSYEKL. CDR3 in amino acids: CASSRAGVMRIFGQFF. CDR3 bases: TGCGCCAGCAGCCGAGCGGGAGTAATGAGGATATTCGGGCAGTTCTTC.

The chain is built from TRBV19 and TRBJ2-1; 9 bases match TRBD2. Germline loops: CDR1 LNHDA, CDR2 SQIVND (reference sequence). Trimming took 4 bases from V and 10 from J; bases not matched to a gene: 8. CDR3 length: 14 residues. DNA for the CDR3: TGTGCCAGTAGTACGGGCTCTAGCGGGAAGGAGCAGTTCTTC. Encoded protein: CASSTGSSGKEQFF.

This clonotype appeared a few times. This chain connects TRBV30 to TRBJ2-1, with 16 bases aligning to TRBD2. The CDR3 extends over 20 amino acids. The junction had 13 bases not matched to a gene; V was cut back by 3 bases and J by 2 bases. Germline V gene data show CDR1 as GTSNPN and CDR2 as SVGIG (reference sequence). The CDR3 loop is CAWRHRLGLAGGLAYNEQFF. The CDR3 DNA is TGTGCCTGGAGACACCGCCTGGGACTAGCGGGAGGGTTGGCCTACAATGAGCAGTTCTTC.

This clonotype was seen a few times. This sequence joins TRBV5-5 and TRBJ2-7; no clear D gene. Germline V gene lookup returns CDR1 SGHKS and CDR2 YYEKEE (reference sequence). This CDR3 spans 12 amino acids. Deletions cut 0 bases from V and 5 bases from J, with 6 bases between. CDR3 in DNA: TGTGCCAGCAGCTTGGAACTCAACGAGCAGTACTTC. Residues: CASSLELNEQYF.

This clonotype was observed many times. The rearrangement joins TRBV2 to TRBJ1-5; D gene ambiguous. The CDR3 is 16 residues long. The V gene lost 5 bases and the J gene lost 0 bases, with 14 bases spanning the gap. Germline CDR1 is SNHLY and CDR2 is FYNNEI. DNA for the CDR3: TGTGCCAGCAGTTTTCCCAGACCGGTTAGCAATCAGCCCCAGCATTTT. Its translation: CASSFPRPVSNQPQHF.

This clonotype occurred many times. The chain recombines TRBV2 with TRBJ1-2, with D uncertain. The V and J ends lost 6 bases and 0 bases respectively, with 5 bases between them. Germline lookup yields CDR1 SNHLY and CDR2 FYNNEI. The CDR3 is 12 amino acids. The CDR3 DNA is TGTGCCAGCAGAACAGCTAACTATGGCTACACCTTC. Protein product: CASRTANYGYTF. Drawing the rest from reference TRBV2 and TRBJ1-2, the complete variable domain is EPEVTQTPSHQVTQMGQEVILRCVPISNHLYFYWYRQILGQKVEFLVSFYNNEISEKSEIFDDQFSVERPDGSNFTLKIRSTKLEDSAMYFCASRTANYGYTFGSGTRLTVV.

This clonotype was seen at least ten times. CDR3 in amino acids: CASRPGQGYYEQYF. Here the CDR3 DNA reads TGTGCCAGCAGACCGGGACAGGGTTACTACGAGCAGTACTTC. The chain has TRBV27 and TRBJ2-7, with 9 bases that match TRBD1. The ends lost 6 bases at V and 3 bases at J; junction bases unmatched: 6. Germline V gene lookup returns CDR1 MNHEY and CDR2 SMNVEV (reference sequence). This CDR3 spans 14 amino acids.

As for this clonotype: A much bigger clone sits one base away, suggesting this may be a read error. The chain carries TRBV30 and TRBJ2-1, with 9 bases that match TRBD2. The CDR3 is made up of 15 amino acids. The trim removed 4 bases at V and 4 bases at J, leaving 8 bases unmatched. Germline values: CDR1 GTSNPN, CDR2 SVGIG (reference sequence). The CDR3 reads CAWNASSGRYNEQFF. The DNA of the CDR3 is TGTGCCTGGAACGCGAGCAGCGGGAGGTACAATGAGCAGTTCTTC.

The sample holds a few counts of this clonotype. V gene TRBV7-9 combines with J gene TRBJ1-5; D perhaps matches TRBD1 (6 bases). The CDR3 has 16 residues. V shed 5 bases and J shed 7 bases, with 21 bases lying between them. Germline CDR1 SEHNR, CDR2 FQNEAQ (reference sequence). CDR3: CASSLSGGPLGQPQHF. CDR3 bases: TGTGCCAGCAGCCTATCCGGGGGCCCGTTGGGCCAGCCCCAGCATTTT.

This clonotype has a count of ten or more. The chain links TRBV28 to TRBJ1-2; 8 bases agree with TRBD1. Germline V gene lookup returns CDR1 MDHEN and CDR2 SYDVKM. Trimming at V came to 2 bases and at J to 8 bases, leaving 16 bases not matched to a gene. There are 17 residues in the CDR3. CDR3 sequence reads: CASSLAVEAQGAGGYTF. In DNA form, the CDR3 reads TGTGCCAGCAGTTTAGCGGTCGAAGCTCAGGGGGCGGGGGGCTACACCTTC.

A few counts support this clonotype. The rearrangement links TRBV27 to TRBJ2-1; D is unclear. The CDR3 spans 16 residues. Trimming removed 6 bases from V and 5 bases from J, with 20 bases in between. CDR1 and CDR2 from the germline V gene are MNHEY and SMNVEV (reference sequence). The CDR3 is CASSPLERTHNNEQFF. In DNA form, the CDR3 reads TGTGCCAGCAGCCCCTTGGAGAGGACCCACAACAATGAGCAGTTCTTC.

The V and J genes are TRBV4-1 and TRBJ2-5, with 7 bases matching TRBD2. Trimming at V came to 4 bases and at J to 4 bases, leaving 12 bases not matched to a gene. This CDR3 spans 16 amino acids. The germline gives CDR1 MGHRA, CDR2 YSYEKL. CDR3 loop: CASSRSGAGMAETQYF. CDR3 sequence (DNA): TGCGCCAGCAGCCGGTCAGGAGCGGGAATGGCAGAGACCCAGTACTTC.

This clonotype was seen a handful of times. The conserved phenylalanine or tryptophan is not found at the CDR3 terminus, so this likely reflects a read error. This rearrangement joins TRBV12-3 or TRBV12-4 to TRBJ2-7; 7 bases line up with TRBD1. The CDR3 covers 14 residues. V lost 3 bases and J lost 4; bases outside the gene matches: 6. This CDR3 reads CASSFTGVKYEQYL. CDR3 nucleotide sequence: TGTGCCAGCAGTTTTACAGGGGTAAAATACGAGCAGTACCTC.

The CDR3, as DNA: TGTGCCAGCAGGGGTGGGGCTAGCGGGAGGATGGAGAATGAGCAGTTCTTC. Its protein product is CASRGGASGRMENEQFF. This chain links TRBV6-2 or TRBV6-3 with TRBJ2-1, with 11 bases identical to TRBD2. CDR3 size: 17 residues. CDR1 and CDR2 (germline): MNHEY, SVGEGT. Germline trimming cut 6 bases from V and 7 bases from J; bases unmatched to any gene: 14.